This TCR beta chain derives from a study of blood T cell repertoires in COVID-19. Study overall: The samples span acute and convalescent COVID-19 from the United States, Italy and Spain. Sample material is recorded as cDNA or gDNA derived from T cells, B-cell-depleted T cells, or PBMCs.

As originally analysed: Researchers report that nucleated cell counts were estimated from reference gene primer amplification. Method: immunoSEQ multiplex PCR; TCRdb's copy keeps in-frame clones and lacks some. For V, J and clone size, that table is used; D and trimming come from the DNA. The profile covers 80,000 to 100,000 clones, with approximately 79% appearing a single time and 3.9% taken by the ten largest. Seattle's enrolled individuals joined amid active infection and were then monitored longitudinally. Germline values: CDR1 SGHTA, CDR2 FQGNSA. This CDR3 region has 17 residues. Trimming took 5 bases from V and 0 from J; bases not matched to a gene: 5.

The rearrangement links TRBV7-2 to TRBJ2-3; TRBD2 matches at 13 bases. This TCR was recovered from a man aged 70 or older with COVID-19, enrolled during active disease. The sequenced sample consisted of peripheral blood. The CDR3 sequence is CASSLWTSGSSTDTQYF. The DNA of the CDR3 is TGTGCCAGCAGCCTTTGGACTAGCGGGAGTAGCACAGATACGCAGTATTTT.